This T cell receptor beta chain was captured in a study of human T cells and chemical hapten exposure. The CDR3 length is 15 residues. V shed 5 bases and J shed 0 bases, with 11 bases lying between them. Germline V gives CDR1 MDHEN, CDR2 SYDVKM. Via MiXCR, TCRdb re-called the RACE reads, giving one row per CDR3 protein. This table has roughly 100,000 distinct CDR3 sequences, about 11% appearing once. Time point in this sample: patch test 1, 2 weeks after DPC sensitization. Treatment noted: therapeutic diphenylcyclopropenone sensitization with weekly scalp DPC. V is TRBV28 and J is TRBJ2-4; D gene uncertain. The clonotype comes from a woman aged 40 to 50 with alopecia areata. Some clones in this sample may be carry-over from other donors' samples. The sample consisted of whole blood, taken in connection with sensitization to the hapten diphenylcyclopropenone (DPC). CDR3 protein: CASSAPKVAKNIQYF. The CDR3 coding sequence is TGTGCCAGCAGTGCCCCGAAGGTAGCCAAAAACATTCAGTACTTC.